Shown below are 3 T cell receptor beta chains from a single sample sequenced in a study of blood T cells in healthy people across ages (dated by TCRdb to 2013 to 2016). The library was generated by 5' RACE. These reads were obtained on an Illumina HiSeq 2500. The second PCR ran for roughly 7 to 11 cycles and used a J-beta primer mix along with a sample-barcoded 5' primer. Through fastp at Q25 and MiXCR, TCRdb rebuilt clones from the public reads, retaining in-frame beta chains. Here each entry gathers all rows of one CDR3 protein and keeps the most common genes and DNA. This sample has under 2,000,000 distinct CDR3 sequences in its table, and less than 50% of those were observed once. Jointly, the top ten make up over 2% of the sample. The source material was blood. These receptors were collected from a woman aged 35 to 49 in good health.

The gene calls are TRBV29-1 and TRBJ2-5; the D call may be TRBD1 or TRBD2 (5 bases each). Trimming took 3 bases from V and 7 from J, leaving 15 bases between them. CDR1 SQVTM and CDR2 ANQGSEA come from the germline V gene. The CDR3 totals 13 residues. Here the CDR3 DNA reads TGCAGCGTTGAGAGGGGCCCGGAAGGGACCCAGTACTTC. Translation: CSVERGPEGTQYF.

CDR3 protein: CATSRTGQPQHF. CDR3 in DNA: TGTGCCACCAGCAGAACCGGTCAGCCCCAGCATTTT. The rearrangement links TRBV15 to TRBJ1-5; D remains ambiguous. The CDR3 runs to 12 residues. V lost 2 bases and J lost 6, with 5 bases in between. Germline V gene sequence: CDR1 LNHNV, CDR2 YYDKDF (reference sequence).

This chain uses TRBV5-1 with TRBJ2-1; D remains ambiguous. This CDR3 region has 12 residues. V was shortened by 2 bases and J by 10 bases, with 10 bases between the two germline ends. Germline assignment: CDR1 SGHRS and CDR2 YFSETQ. The CDR3: CASSLDLTEQFF. The CDR3 region has the DNA TGCGCCAGCAGCTTAGACTTAACCGAGCAGTTCTTC. The whole variable domain, filled in from reference TRBV5-1 and TRBJ2-1, reads KAGVTQTPRYLIKTRGQQVTLSCSPISGHRSVSWYQQTPGQGLQFLFEYFSETQRNKGNFPGRFSGRQFSNSRSEMNVSTLELGDSALYLCASSLDLTEQFFGPGTRLTVL.